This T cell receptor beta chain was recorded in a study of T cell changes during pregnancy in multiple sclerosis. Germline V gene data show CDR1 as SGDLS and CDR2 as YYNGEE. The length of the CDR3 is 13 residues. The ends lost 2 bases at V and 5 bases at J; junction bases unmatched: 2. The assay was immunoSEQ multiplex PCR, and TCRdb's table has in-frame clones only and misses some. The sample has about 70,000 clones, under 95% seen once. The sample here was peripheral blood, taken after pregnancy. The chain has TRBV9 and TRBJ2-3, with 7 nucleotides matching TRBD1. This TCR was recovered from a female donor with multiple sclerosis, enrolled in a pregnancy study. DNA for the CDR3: TGTGCCAGCAGCGTCACAGGGGAAGATACGCAGTATTTT. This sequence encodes CASSVTGEDTQYF. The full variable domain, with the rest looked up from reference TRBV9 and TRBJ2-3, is DSGVTQTPKHLITATGQRVTLRCSPRSGDLSVYWYQQSLDQGLQFLIQYYNGEERAKGNILERFSAQQFPDLHSELNLSSLELGDSALYFCASSVTGEDTQYFGPGTRLTVL.